This T cell receptor beta chain was observed in a study of blood T cell repertoires in COVID-19. Study-level background: Acute and convalescent COVID-19 specimens originated in the United States, Italy and Spain.

Original handling: The authors estimated nucleated cell counts from reference gene primer amplification. Produced via immunoSEQ multiplex PCR; TCRdb's table is partial and in-frame only. That table furnishes V, J and clone size, whereas the DNA furnished D and trimming. The sample includes 200,000 to 250,000 clones, 89% seen only once; the top ten take roughly 6%. From germline, CDR1 is KGHSH and CDR2 LQKENI. This CDR3 is built from 16 residues. The V segment lost 1 base and the J segment 3 bases; nucleotides outside the gene matches: 6. The specimen sequenced was peripheral blood. This clonotype originated in a man aged 55 to 70 who had recovered from COVID-19. The V call is TRBV18, the J call TRBJ2-7; 10 bases map to TRBD1. The CDR3 bases are TGTGCCAGCTCACCACGGGGGGACAGGGGCAGCTACGAGCAGTACTTC. This translates into CASSPRGDRGSYEQYF.